A selection of T cell receptor beta chains follows, all from one sample in a study of blood T cell repertoires in COVID-19. Sequenced by immunoSEQ multiplex PCR; TCRdb stores in-frame clones only, minus some. The sample lists approximately 150,000 clones; approximately 86% were seen once. What was sequenced was PBMCs or T cells enriched from blood (not recorded which). These receptors all stem from a man aged 55 to 70 who had recovered from COVID-19. Each CDR3 is given without its conserved first and last residue. Size is stated for part of the rows, as once, few or many counts, or as a class when the clone is expanded.

j_call: TRBJ1-4
clone_size: -
v_call: TRBV4-1
cdr3_aa: ASSQGRTYNYPGGEKLF

j_call: TRBJ2-1
clone_size: -
v_call: TRBV2
cdr3_aa: ASSETSASYNEQF

j_call: TRBJ2-7
clone_size: -
v_call: TRBV28
cdr3_aa: ASSLLAGSSYEQY

j_call: TRBJ1-6
clone_size: -
v_call: TRBV2
cdr3_aa: ASSSTDRSNSPLH

j_call: TRBJ1-2
clone_size: -
v_call: TRBV6-5
cdr3_aa: ASMIQGAYGYT

j_call: TRBJ1-5
clone_size: -
v_call: TRBV7-8
cdr3_aa: ASSKTGGTDQPQH

j_call: TRBJ2-7
clone_size: -
v_call: TRBV29-1
cdr3_aa: SVIQDSSYEQY

j_call: TRBJ2-7
clone_size: -
v_call: TRBV6-6
cdr3_aa: ASSMGVARTSYEQY

j_call: TRBJ2-3
clone_size: -
v_call: TRBV6-5
cdr3_aa: ASSQTSGGDTQY

j_call: TRBJ2-3
clone_size: -
v_call: TRBV30
cdr3_aa: AWTPGQTTDTQY

j_call: TRBJ2-7
clone_size: few
v_call: TRBV28
cdr3_aa: ASSLLASGAYEQY

j_call: TRBJ2-1
clone_size: -
v_call: TRBV5-1
cdr3_aa: ASSPTHSGNNEQF

j_call: TRBJ2-7
clone_size: once
v_call: TRBV29-1
cdr3_aa: SVEEAPGGRNYEQY

j_call: TRBJ1-6
clone_size: -
v_call: TRBV11-3
cdr3_aa: APWDFAGPLYNSPLH

j_call: TRBJ2-7
clone_size: -
v_call: TRBV10-3
cdr3_aa: AISEGDSRGLYEQY

j_call: TRBJ2-6
clone_size: once
v_call: TRBV6-5
cdr3_aa: ASSSRQSGANVLT

j_call: TRBJ2-6
clone_size: -
v_call: TRBV27
cdr3_aa: ASRLQGAFPGANVLT

j_call: TRBJ1-1
clone_size: -
v_call: TRBV2
cdr3_aa: ASSRTLLNTEAF

j_call: TRBJ1-1
clone_size: -
v_call: TRBV5-1
cdr3_aa: ASSSSQGKWAEAF

j_call: TRBJ1-1
clone_size: -
v_call: TRBV9
cdr3_aa: ASSVRQGQFTEAF

j_call: TRBJ2-1
clone_size: -
v_call: TRBV7-8
cdr3_aa: ASSSRVAGNNEQF

j_call: TRBJ2-3
clone_size: -
v_call: TRBV5-1
cdr3_aa: ASSAGLAGVDTQY

j_call: TRBJ1-6
clone_size: few
v_call: TRBV3-1/TRBV3-2
cdr3_aa: ASSQGHNSPLH

j_call: TRBJ1-4
clone_size: -
v_call: TRBV7-2
cdr3_aa: ASSWGTGTGVSGLF

j_call: TRBJ2-1
clone_size: -
v_call: TRBV19
cdr3_aa: ASSVWGVGNEQF

j_call: TRBJ2-7
clone_size: -
v_call: TRBV28
cdr3_aa: AIRGLEGYYEQY

j_call: TRBJ2-1
clone_size: few
v_call: TRBV5-4
cdr3_aa: ASSLDRRNEQF

j_call: TRBJ1-2
clone_size: once
v_call: TRBV19
cdr3_aa: ASSMLRGSGYT

j_call: TRBJ2-2
clone_size: -
v_call: TRBV9
cdr3_aa: ASSVFQRLMEDTGELF

j_call: TRBJ2-2
clone_size: -
v_call: TRBV9
cdr3_aa: ASSVEGGGAVTGELF